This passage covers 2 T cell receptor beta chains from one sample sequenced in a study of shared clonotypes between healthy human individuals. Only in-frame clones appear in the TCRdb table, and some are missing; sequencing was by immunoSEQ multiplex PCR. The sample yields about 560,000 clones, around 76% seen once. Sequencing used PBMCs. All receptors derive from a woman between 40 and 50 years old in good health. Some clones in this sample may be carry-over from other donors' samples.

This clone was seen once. The CDR3 region has the DNA TGTGCCACCTTACCCCTTACAGGGACAGGACGCACTGAAGCTTTCTTT. It is translated as CATLPLTGTGRTEAFF. The rearrangement links TRBV27 to TRBJ1-1; 8 bases agree with TRBD1. The CDR3 consists of 16 residues. Trimming removed 10 bases from V and 4 bases from J; junction bases left unmatched: 17. The germline gives CDR1 MNHEY, CDR2 SMNVEV (reference sequence).

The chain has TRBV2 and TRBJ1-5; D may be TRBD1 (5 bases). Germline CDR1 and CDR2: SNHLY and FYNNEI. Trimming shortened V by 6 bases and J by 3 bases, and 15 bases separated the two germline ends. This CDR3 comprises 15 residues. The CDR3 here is CASRLGDSNNQPQHF. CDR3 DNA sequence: TGTGCCAGCAGATTGGGGGATTCAAACAATCAGCCCCAGCATTTT.